The subject of this entry is one T cell receptor (beta chain). The CDR3 runs to 15 residues. Germline V gene data show CDR1 as SGDLS and CDR2 as YYNGEE. Trimming cost V 0 bases and J 0 bases, with 10 bases left between them. These data come from a study of T-cell reconstitution after alpha-beta-depleted transplantation in children. TCRbeta library construction was performed incorporating unique molecular identifiers. TCRdb called the PCR reads again in MiXCR, with one record for every CDR3 protein. This sample has about 600,000 distinct CDR3 sequences, with under 15% found just once. This chain links TRBV9 with TRBJ2-7; D unclear. The receptor was isolated from a male patient younger than 18 who had a stem cell transplant for acute myeloid leukemia, so the T cells may come from the graft donor. The specimen comprised PBMCs, mostly from graft donor cells, sampled 360 days after TCRalphabeta/CD19-depleted stem cell transplant. The DNA for the CDR3 is TGTGCCAGCAGCGTAGATTCCTTAAGCTCCTACGAGCAGTACTTC. Translation: CASSVDSLSSYEQYF.